The rows below give T cell receptor beta chains drawn from one sample of a study of regulatory and conventional T cells in RAG deficiency. Sequencing was performed with immunoSEQ multiplex PCR; in TCRdb, only in-frame clones are kept and a portion is missing. This sample has fewer than 35,000 clones, with approximately 90% found just once. These records were also assigned to another study, of regulatory T cells.

The sequenced sample was CD8+ T cells sorted from blood. The receptors come from a human donor in good health. Each CDR3 is given with its conserved first and last residue. A D gene is named only where the DNA matches it firmly.

V gene	J gene	CDR3 length	D gene	CDR3 protein
TRBV5-5	TRBJ2-7	14	TRBD1	CASSLGTGLYEQYF
TRBV7-9	TRBJ1-2	19	TRBD1	CASSLVNRDRVQIYYGYTF
TRBV4-1	TRBJ2-6	14	-	CASSQGAGANVLTF
TRBV27	TRBJ2-5	16	TRBD2	CASSQTLAGVSETQYF
TRBV12-5	TRBJ1-1	15	-	CASGMGGAGNTEAFF
TRBV19	TRBJ2-7	14	TRBD2	CASRPSGGSYEQYF
TRBV6-6	TRBJ2-7	14	TRBD1	CASSLGTGAYEQYF
TRBV27	TRBJ1-6	14	TRBD1	CASSWDRTNSPLHF
TRBV7-7	TRBJ2-5	14	-	CASSLDGGMETQYF
TRBV11-1	TRBJ2-3	16	TRBD2	CASSNPQAGGPDTQYF
TRBV15	TRBJ1-2	15	-	CATSRDLSGGEGYTF
TRBV27	TRBJ2-3	15	TRBD2	CASSLGLAGRDTQYF
TRBV4-2	TRBJ2-7	17	-	CASSPRIGTADSYEQYF
TRBV7-2	TRBJ2-4	14	-	CASSSGVAKNIQYF
TRBV5-6	TRBJ1-1	16	TRBD1	CASRPRDSQVNTEAFF
TRBV9	TRBJ1-1	15	-	CASSGKDGLNTEAFF
TRBV5-6	TRBJ2-7	12	-	CASSLQGYEQYF
TRBV6-5	TRBJ1-1	13	-	CASSPTPPAEAFF
TRBV28	TRBJ1-6	16	-	CASRRDTSSYNSPLHF
TRBV4-1	TRBJ2-1	16	TRBD2	CASSWGAGEAYNEQFF
TRBV14	TRBJ1-1	15	TRBD1	CASSHRTGLGFEAFF
TRBV5-1	TRBJ1-1	13	-	CASSQYLGTEAFF
TRBV27	TRBJ1-2	11	TRBD1	CASTGGYGYTF
TRBV6-1	TRBJ1-3	15	-	CASSEALLSGNTIYF